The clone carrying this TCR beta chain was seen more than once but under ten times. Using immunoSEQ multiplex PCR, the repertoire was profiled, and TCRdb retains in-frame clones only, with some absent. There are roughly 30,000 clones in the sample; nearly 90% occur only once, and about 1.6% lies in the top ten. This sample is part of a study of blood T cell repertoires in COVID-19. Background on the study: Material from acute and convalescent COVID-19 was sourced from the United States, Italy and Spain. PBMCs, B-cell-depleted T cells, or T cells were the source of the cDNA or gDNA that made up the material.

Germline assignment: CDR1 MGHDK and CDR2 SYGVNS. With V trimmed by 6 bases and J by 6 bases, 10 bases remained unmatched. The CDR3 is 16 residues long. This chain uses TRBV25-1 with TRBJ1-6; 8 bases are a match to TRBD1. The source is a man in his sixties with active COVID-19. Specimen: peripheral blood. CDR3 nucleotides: TGTGCCAGCAGATTCTCGACAGGGGTTGGTAATTCACCCCTCCACTTT. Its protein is CASRFSTGVGNSPLHF.